Given below is one TCR beta chain in context. Clones were read by immunoSEQ multiplex PCR, and TCRdb kept only the in-frame ones, dropping some. The data show tens of thousands of clones, with 82% seen just once and roughly 4.5% held by the top ten. The sample originates from a study of blood T cell repertoires in COVID-19. Study as a whole: Sites across the United States, Italy and Spain contributed samples from acute and convalescent COVID-19. PBMCs, B-cell-depleted T cells, or T cells provided the cDNA or gDNA that made up the material.

The V gene lost 3 bases and the J gene lost 1 base, with 6 bases spanning the gap. Germline loops: CDR1 DFQATT, CDR2 SNEGSKA (reference sequence). This CDR3 contains 12 residues. The receptor's source is a woman in her fifties or sixties with acute or convalescent COVID-19. The sequencing input was peripheral blood. The chain combines TRBV20-1 with TRBJ1-1; no reliable D call. CDR3 bases: TGCAGTGCTAGTGCAGGGAACACTGAAGCTTTCTTT. It specifies CSASAGNTEAFF.